Presented here are 17 T cell receptor beta chains from one specimen sequenced in a study of blood T cell repertoires in COVID-19. Sequencing was performed with immunoSEQ multiplex PCR; in TCRdb, only in-frame clones are kept and a portion is missing. The data show 200,000 to 250,000 clones, less than 90% seen once. Material for sequencing was PBMCs or T cells enriched from blood (not recorded which). The origin of the receptors is a woman in her 50s in a cohort exposed to, infected with or recovered from COVID-19 (not recorded which).

In DNA, the CDR3 is TGCGCCAGCAGCCTCGAACTAGCGGGGGGGCAGGAGACCCAGTACTTC. Protein product: CASSLELAGGQETQYF. The chain recombines TRBV4-3 with TRBJ2-5; TRBD2 matches 13 bases. Germline V gives CDR1 LGHNA, CDR2 YSLEER. The ends lost 4 bases at V and 5 bases at J; junction bases unmatched: 7. The CDR3 has 16 residues.

This clone was detected a few times. This chain joins TRBV29-1 and TRBJ1-5; D call uncertain. CDR3 length equals 12 residues. Germline assignment: CDR1 SQVTM and CDR2 ANQGSEA. V was clipped by 4 bases and J by 5 bases, with 9 bases between them. This chain's CDR3 is CSVAGQDQPQHF. CDR3 DNA sequence: TGCAGCGTTGCAGGTCAGGATCAGCCCCAGCATTTT.

The V and J genes are TRBV10-3 and TRBJ1-5, with TRBD1 matching 8 bases. V lost 2 bases to trimming and J lost 0 bases; unmatched junction nucleotides: 3. Germline loops: CDR1 ENHRY, CDR2 SYGVKD. CDR3 length equals 16 residues. CDR3 in DNA: TGTGCCATCAGTGAGATGGGGACAGGTAGCAATCAGCCCCAGCATTTT. Translated, it gives CAISEMGTGSNQPQHF.

The chain uses TRBV7-6 and TRBJ1-2; D remains unclear. Trimming took 2 bases from V and 4 from J, leaving 11 bases between them. This CDR3 is 14 amino acids long. Germline CDR1 is SGHVS and CDR2 is FNYEAQ. The CDR3 DNA follows: TGTGCCAGCAGCTTATCCCGGCAGGCCTATGGCTACACCTTC. Residues: CASSLSRQAYGYTF.

The chain uses TRBV28 and TRBJ1-1; the D gene is possibly TRBD1 (5 bases). V was pared by 5 bases and J by 1 base, with 11 bases between. This CDR3 is 14 amino acids long. CDR1 and CDR2 from the germline V gene are MDHEN and SYDVKM. CDR3 amino acids: CASSLRGRNTEAFF. DNA for the CDR3: TGTGCCAGCAGTCTCCGGGGGAGGAACACTGAAGCTTTCTTT.

This clone was picked up a small number of times. The rearrangement joins TRBV7-3 to TRBJ1-1; the D gene is possibly TRBD1 (5 bases). CDR1 is SGHTA, CDR2 FQGTGA, per germline. The CDR3 is 16 amino acids. Trimming took 3 bases from V and 3 from J, leaving 17 bases between them. The CDR3 DNA is TGTGCCAGCAGCTTCCTACGCCGGGGGAAACACACTGAAGCTTTCTTT. Its translation is CASSFLRRGKHTEAFF. Filled out from reference TRBV7-3 and TRBJ1-1, the complete variable domain reads GAGVSQTPSNKVTEKGKYVELRCDPISGHTALYWYRQSLGQGPEFLIYFQGTGAADDSGLPNDRFFAVRPEGSVSTLKIQRTERGDSAVYLCASSFLRRGKHTEAFFGQGTRLTVV.

A few counts support this clone. The chain recombines TRBV19 with TRBJ1-5; 11 positions agree with TRBD1. Germline CDR1 reads LNHDA; CDR2 reads SQIVND (reference sequence). V dropped 4 bases and J dropped 2; count of bases not matched to a gene: 1. The CDR3 runs 15 residues. The CDR3, as DNA: TGTGCCAGTAGTAGGGGACAGGGGGGCAATCAGCCCCAGCATTTT. It encodes CASSRGQGGNQPQHF.

This sequence joins TRBV20-1 and TRBJ1-2; 7 bases fit TRBD1. The CDR3 sequence is 14 residues long. V shed 3 bases and J 5 bases; nucleotides not matched to a gene: 9. CDR1 DFQATT and CDR2 SNEGSKA come from the germline V gene (reference sequence). CDR3 bases: TGCAGTGCTAGTCGTCAACAGGGGACGTATGGCTACACCTTC. It translates to CSASRQQGTYGYTF.

This chain links TRBV12-3 or TRBV12-4 with TRBJ1-5, with a possible D match to TRBD1 (5 bases). With 7 bases removed from V and 11 bases from J, the gap between germline ends came to 15 bases. The CDR3 is made up of 12 amino acids. The CDR3 region is CASTRQGSAQHF. CDR3 nucleotide sequence: TGTGCCAGCACTCGGCAGGGTTCGGCCCAGCATTTT.

The V and J genes are TRBV5-8 and TRBJ2-1; D perhaps matches TRBD1 (6 bases). The CDR3 covers 15 residues. V lost 7 bases to trimming and J lost 3 bases, with 17 bases between them. Germline CDR1 is SGHTS and CDR2 is YDEGEE. The CDR3 bases are TGTGCCAGCGGCCCGACCAGGGGCTTCTACAATGAGCAGTTCTTC. It translates to CASGPTRGFYNEQFF.

V is TRBV4-3 and J is TRBJ2-1, with 7 bases fitting TRBD2. Trimming removed 0 bases from V and 13 bases from J; junction bases left unmatched: 6. CDR1 is LGHNA, CDR2 YSLEER, per germline. This CDR3 has 13 residues. The CDR3, as DNA: TGCGCCAGCAGCCAAGAGGACGGACTAGTTCAGTTCTTC. This gives the protein CASSQEDGLVQFF.

The rearrangement joins TRBV4-2 to TRBJ2-3; 9 bases fit TRBD2. Unmatched junction bases numbered 8, after V lost 4 bases and J lost 0 bases. The germline V gene has CDR1 LGHNA and CDR2 YNFKEQ. CDR3 size: 17 residues. CDR3 sequence: CASSPRLAGFSTDTQYF. The CDR3 region has the DNA TGTGCCAGCAGCCCCCGCCTAGCGGGGTTTAGCACAGATACGCAGTATTTT.

The genes are TRBV5-1 and TRBJ2-1, with 11 bases identical to TRBD2. Germline CDR1 is SGHRS and CDR2 is YFSETQ. The CDR3 is 15 amino acids. The junction had 7 bases not matched to a gene; V was cut back by 2 bases and J by 9 bases. The CDR3 spells CASSFTTSGESEQFF. The CDR3 bases are TGCGCCAGCAGCTTCACGACTAGCGGGGAGAGTGAGCAGTTCTTC.

This clone showed up just once. The chain employs TRBV9 and TRBJ2-5, with D perhaps matching TRBD2 (6 bases). Trimming cost V 0 bases and J 1 base, with 19 bases left between them. The CDR3 has 18 amino acids. The germline V gene encodes CDR1 SGDLS and CDR2 YYNGEE. The CDR3 loop reads CASSVVAGSPGAQETQYF. In DNA form, the CDR3 reads TGTGCCAGCAGCGTAGTCGCCGGGTCTCCGGGAGCCCAAGAGACCCAGTACTTC.

This sequence joins TRBV5-1 and TRBJ2-1; D is ambiguous. Trimming stripped 0 bases from V and 5 bases from J, with 6 bases between. There are 13 residues in the CDR3. The germline gives CDR1 SGHRS, CDR2 YFSETQ. The DNA of the CDR3 is TGCGCCAGCAGCTTGGAACCAGACAATGAGCAGTTCTTC. Translated, it gives CASSLEPDNEQFF.

This chain connects TRBV5-8 to TRBJ2-7; 8 bases line up with TRBD2. CDR1 is SGHTS and CDR2 is YDEGEE in the germline V gene. The CDR3 runs 14 residues. J lost 3 bases, V lost 3 bases, and 5 bases had no gene match. CDR3 protein: CASSWRGTSYEQYF. In nucleotides, the CDR3 is TGTGCCAGCAGCTGGCGGGGGACTAGCTACGAGCAGTACTTC.

The chain combines TRBV7-8 with TRBJ1-5; the match to TRBD1 covers 7 bases. The CDR3 runs to 14 residues. Trimming took 5 bases from V and 2 from J; bases not matched to a gene: 3. Germline V gene data show CDR1 as SGHVS and CDR2 as FQNEAQ. CDR3 DNA: TGTGCCAGCAGCGACAGGGAGGGCAATCAGCCCCAGCATTTT. Translation: CASSDREGNQPQHF.